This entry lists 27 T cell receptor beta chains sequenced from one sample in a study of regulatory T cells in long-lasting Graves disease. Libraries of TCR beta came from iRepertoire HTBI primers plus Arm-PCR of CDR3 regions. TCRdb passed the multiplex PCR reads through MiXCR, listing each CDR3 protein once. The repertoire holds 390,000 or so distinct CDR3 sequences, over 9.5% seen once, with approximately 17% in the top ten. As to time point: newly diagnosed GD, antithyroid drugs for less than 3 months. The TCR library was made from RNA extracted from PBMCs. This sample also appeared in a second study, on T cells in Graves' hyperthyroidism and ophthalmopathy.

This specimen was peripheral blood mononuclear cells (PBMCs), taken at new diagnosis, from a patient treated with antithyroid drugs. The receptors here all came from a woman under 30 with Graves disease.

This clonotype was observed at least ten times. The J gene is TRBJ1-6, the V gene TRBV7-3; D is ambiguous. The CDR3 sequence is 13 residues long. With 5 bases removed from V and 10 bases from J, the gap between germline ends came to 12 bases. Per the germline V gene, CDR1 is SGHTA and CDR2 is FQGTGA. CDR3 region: CASSPSPGSPLHF. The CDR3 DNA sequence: TGTGCCAGCAGCCCCAGCCCTGGGTCACCCCTCCACTTT. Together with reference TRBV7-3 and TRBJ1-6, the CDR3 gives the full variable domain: GAGVSQTPSNKVTEKGKYVELRCDPISGHTALYWYRQSLGQGPEFLIYFQGTGAADDSGLPNDRFFAVRPEGSVSTLKIQRTERGDSAVYLCASSPSPGSPLHFGNGTRLTVT.

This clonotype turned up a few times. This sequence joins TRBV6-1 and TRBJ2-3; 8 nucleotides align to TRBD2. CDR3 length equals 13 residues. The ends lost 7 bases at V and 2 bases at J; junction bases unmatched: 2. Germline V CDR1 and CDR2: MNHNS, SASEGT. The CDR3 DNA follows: TGTGCCAGCAAAGCGGGGGCCACAGATACGCAGTATTTT. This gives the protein CASKAGATDTQYF.

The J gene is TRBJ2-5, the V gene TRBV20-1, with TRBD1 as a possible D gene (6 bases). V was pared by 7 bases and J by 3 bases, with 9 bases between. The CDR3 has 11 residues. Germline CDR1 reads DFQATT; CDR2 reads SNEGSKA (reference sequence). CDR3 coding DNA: TGCAGTGGGGGGCCCGAAGAGACCCAGTACTTC. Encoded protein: CSGGPEETQYF.

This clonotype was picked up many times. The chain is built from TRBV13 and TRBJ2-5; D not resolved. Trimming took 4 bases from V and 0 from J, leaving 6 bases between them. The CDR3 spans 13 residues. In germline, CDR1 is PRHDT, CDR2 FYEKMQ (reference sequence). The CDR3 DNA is TGTGCCAGCAGCTCGACTGACCAAGAGACCCAGTACTTC. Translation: CASSSTDQETQYF.

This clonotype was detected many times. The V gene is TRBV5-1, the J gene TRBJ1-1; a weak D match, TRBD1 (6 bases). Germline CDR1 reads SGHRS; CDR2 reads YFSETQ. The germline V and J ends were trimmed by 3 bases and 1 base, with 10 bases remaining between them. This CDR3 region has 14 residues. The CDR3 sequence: CASSSGHQNTEAFF. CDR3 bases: TGCGCCAGCAGCTCGGGACATCAGAACACTGAAGCTTTCTTT.

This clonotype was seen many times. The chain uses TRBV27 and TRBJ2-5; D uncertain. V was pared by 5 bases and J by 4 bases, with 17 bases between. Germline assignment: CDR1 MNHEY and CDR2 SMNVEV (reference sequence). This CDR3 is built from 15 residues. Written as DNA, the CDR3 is TGTGCCAGCAGTCGTCCGGGTTCTCTGACAGAGACCCAGTACTTC. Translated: CASSRPGSLTETQYF.

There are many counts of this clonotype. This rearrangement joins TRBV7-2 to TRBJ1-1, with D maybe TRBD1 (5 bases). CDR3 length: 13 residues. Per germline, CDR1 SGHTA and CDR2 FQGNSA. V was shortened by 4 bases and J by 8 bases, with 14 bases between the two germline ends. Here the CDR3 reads CASSSMGGGEAFF. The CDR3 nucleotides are TGTGCCAGCAGCTCAATGGGGGGAGGGGAAGCTTTCTTT.

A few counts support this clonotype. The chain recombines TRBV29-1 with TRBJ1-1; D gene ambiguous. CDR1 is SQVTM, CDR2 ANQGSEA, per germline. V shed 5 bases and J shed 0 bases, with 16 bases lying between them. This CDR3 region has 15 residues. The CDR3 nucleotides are TGCAGCGTTTATGGGGTAGTGGGTATGAACACTGAAGCTTTCTTT. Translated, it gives CSVYGVVGMNTEAFF. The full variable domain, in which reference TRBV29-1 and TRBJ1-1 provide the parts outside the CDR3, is SAVISQKPSRDICQRGTSLTIQCQVDSQVTMMFWYRQQPGQSLTLIATANQGSEATYESGFVIDKFPISRPNLTFSTLTVSNMSPEDSSIYLCSVYGVVGMNTEAFFGQGTRLTVV.

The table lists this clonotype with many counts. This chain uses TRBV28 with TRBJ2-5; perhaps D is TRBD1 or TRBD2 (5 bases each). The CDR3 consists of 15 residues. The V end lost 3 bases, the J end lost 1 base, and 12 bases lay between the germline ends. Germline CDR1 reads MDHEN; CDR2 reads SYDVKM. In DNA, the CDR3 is TGTGCCAGCAGTTTTGAGGGGAGTCTCCAAGAGACCCAGTACTTC. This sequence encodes CASSFEGSLQETQYF.

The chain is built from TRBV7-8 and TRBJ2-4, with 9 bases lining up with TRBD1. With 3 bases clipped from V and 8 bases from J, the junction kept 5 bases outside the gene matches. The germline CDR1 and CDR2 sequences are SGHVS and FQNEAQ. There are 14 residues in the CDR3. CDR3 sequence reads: CASSFGQGRDIQYF. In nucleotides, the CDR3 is TGTGCCAGCAGCTTTGGACAGGGGAGGGACATTCAGTACTTC.

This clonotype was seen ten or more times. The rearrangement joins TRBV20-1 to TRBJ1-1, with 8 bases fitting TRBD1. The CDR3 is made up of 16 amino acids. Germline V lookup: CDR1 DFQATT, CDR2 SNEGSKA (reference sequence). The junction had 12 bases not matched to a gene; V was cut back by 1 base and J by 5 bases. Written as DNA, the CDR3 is TGCAGTGCTAGAGTTTCCAAAGGGCAGGGGGCGACTGAAGCTTTCTTT. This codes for CSARVSKGQGATEAFF.

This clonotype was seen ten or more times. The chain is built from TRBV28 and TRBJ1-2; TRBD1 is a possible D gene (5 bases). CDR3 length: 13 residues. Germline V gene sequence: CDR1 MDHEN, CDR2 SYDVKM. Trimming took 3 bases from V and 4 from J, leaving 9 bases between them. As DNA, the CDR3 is TGTGCCAGCAGTTTTCAGACAGCCTATGGCTACACCTTC. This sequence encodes CASSFQTAYGYTF.

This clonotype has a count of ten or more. The CDR3 loop reads CASSTLGREQFF. The DNA for the CDR3 is TGTGCCAGCAGTACCCTCGGAAGGGAGCAGTTCTTC. The chain is built from TRBV28 and TRBJ2-1; D is undetermined. This CDR3 is built from 12 residues. The V gene lost 5 bases and the J gene lost 10 bases, with 12 bases spanning the gap. CDR1 MDHEN and CDR2 SYDVKM come from the germline V gene.

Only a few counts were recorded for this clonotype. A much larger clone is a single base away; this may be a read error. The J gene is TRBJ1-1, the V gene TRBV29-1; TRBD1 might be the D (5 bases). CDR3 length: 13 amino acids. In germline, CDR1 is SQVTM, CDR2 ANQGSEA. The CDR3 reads CSVERGVMDGAYF. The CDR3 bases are TGCAGCGTTGAACGGGGCGTAATGGATGGAGCTTACTTT.

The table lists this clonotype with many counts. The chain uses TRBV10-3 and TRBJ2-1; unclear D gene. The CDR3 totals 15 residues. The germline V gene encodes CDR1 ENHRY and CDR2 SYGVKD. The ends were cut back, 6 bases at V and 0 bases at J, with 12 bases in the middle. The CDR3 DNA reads TGTGCCATCAGGGAGAGACGCTTCTCCTACAATGAGCAGTTCTTC. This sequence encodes CAIRERRFSYNEQFF.

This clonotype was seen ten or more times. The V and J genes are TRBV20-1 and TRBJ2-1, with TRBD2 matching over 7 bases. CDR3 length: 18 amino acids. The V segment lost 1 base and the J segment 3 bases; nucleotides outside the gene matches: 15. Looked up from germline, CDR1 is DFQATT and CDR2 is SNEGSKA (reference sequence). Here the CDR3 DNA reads TGCAGTGCTAGAGGAGGGCTAGCGGCCAAAACGCTCTACAATGAGCAGTTCTTC. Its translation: CSARGGLAAKTLYNEQFF.

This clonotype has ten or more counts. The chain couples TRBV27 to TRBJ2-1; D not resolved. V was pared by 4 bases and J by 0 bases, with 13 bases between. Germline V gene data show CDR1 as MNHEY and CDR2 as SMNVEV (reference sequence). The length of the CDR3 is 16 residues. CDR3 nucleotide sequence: TGTGCCAGCAGTTCTGGTGGCTATAGCTCCTACAATGAGCAGTTCTTC. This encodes CASSSGGYSSYNEQFF.

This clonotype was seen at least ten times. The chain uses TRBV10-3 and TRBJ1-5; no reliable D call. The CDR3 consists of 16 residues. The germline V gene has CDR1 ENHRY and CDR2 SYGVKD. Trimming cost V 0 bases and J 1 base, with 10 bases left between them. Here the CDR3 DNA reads TGTGCCATCAGTGAGTCAGTCTTACGAAGCAATCAGCCCCAGCATTTT. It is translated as CAISESVLRSNQPQHF.

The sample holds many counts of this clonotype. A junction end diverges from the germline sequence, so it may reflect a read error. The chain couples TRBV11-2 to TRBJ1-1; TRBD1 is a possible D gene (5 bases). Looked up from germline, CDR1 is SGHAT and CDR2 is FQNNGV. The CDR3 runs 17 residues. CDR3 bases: TGCGCCAGCAGCCAAGAGGGGCGCAGGCCGGATATGGCTGAAGCTTTCTTT. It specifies CASSQEGRRPDMAEAFF.

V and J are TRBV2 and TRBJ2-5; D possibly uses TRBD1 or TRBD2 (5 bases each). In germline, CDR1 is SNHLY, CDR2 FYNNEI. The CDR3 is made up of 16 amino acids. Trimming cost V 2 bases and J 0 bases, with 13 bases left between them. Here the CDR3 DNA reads TGTGCCAGCAGTGAAAAGGGACGACGGTACCAAGAGACCCAGTACTTC. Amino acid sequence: CASSEKGRRYQETQYF.

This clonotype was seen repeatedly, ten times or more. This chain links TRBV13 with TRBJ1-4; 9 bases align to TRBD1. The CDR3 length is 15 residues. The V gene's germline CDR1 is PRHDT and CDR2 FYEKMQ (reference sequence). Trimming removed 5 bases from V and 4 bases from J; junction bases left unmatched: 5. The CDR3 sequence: CASSARQGDNEKLFF. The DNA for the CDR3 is TGTGCCAGCAGCGCCCGACAGGGGGATAATGAAAAACTGTTTTTT.

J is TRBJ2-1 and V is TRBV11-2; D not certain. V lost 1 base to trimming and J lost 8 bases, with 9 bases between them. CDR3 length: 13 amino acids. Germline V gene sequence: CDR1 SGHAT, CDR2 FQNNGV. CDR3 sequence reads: CASSLGFRDEQFF. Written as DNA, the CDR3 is TGTGCCAGCAGCTTAGGGTTTAGGGATGAGCAGTTCTTC.

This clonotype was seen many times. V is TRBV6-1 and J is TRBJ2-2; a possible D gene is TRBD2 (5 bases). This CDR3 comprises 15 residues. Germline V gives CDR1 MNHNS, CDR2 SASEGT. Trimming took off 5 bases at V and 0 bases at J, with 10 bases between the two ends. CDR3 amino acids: CASSQSGTNTGELFF. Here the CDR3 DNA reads TGTGCCAGCAGTCAAAGCGGTACGAACACCGGGGAGCTGTTTTTT.

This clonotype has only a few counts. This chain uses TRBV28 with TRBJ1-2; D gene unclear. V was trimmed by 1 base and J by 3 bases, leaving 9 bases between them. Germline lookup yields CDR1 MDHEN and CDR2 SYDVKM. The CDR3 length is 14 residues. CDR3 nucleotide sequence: TGTGCCAGCAGTTTATCGGTGACTGACTATGGCTACACCTTC. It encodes CASSLSVTDYGYTF.

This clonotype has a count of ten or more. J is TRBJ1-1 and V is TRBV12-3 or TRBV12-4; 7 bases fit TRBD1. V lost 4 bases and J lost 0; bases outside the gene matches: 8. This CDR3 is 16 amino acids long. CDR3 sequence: CASSSLDRVMNTEAFF. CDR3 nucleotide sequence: TGTGCCAGCAGTTCCCTAGACAGGGTCATGAACACTGAAGCTTTCTTT.

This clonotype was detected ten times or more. CDR3 sequence: CASSWTGGALKETQYF. The CDR3 bases are TGTGCCAGCAGTTGGACAGGGGGCGCTTTGAAAGAGACCCAGTACTTC. The gene calls are TRBV11-2 and TRBJ2-5; the match to TRBD1 covers 11 bases. The germline gives CDR1 SGHAT, CDR2 FQNNGV. Trimming removed 6 bases from V and 3 bases from J; junction bases left unmatched: 9. The CDR3 consists of 16 residues. The variable domain in full, with the rest retrieved from reference TRBV11-2 and TRBJ2-5, is EAGVAQSPRYKIIEKRQSVAFWCNPISGHATLYWYQQILGQGPKLLIQFQNNGVVDDSQLPKDRFSAERLKGVDSTLKIQPAKLEDSAVYLCASSWTGGALKETQYFGPGTRLLVL.

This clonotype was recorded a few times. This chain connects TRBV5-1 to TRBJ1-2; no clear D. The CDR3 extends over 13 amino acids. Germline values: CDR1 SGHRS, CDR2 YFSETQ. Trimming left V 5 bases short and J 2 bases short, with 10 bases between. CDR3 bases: TGCGCCAGCAGAACTCAGCAAAACTATGGCTACACCTTC. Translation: CASRTQQNYGYTF.